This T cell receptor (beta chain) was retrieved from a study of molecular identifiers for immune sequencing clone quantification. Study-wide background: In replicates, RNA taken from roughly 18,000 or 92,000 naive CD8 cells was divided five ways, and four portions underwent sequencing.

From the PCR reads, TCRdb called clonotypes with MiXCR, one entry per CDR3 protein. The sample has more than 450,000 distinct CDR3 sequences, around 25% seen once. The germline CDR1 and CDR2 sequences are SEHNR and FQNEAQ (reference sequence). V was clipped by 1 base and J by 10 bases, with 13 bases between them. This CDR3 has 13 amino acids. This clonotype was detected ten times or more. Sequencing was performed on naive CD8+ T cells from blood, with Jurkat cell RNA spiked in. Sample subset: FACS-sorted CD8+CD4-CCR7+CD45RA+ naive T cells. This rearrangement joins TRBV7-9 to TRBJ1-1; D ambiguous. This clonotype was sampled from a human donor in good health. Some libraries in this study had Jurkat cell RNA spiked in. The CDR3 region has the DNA TGTGCCAGCAGCTTAGGGGCCGCGCGGGTAGCTTTCTTT. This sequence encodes CASSLGAARVAFF. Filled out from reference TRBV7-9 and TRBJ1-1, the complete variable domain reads DTGVSQNPRHKITKRGQNVTFRCDPISEHNRLYWYRQTLGQGPEFLTYFQNEAQLEKSRLLSDRFSAERPKGSFSTLEIQRTEQGDSAMYLCASSLGAARVAFFGQGTRLTVV.